Reported below is one T cell receptor beta chain. Losses at the gene ends were 4 bases for V and 6 bases for J; bases not matched to a gene: 14. The germline gives CDR1 SGHNT, CDR2 YYREEE (reference sequence). The CDR3 is 19 residues long. This entry belongs to a study of T cell changes during pregnancy in multiple sclerosis. Sequencing used immunoSEQ multiplex PCR; TCRdb keeps in-frame clones, though not all of them. This table has roughly 72,000 clones, more than 80% appearing once. Sequenced material: CD4+ T cells from peripheral blood mononuclear cells, taken before pregnancy. The TCR originated in a female donor with multiple sclerosis, enrolled in a pregnancy study. The chain combines TRBV5-4 with TRBJ2-2; 14 bases align to TRBD2. CDR3 in amino acids: CASSVTGAGTSGRAGELFF. CDR3 in DNA: TGTGCCAGCAGCGTGACAGGAGCCGGGACTAGCGGGAGAGCCGGGGAGCTGTTTTTT. The full variable domain, in which reference TRBV5-4 and TRBJ2-2 provide the parts outside the CDR3, is ETGVTQSPTHLIKTRGQQVTLRCSSQSGHNTVSWYQQALGQGPQFIFQYYREEENGRGNFPPRFSGLQFPNYSSELNVNALELDDSALYLCASSVTGAGTSGRAGELFFGEGSRLTVL.